The 3 T cell receptor beta chains below come from one sample, sequenced in a study of cytomegalovirus exposure and HLA in healthy donors (dated by TCRdb to between 2016 and 2019). The library was made by the immunoSEQ multiplex PCR assay. For the multiplex PCR, a mixture combining 60 forward primers for TCR Vbeta segments and 13 reverse primers for TCR Jbeta segments was used. This immuneACCESS table, as held by TCRdb, lists in-frame sequences with V and J called but not all clones. Of the missing ones, under half trace to an unresolved V gene in checked studies; the others have no known cause. The table for this sample lists fewer than 95,000 clones. The ten largest clones capture approximately 5.3% of the sample. The specimen was PBMCs. All receptors come from a woman in her thirties or forties in good health and CMV-seropositive.

The chain links TRBV13 to TRBJ2-7; possibly TRBD2 for D (5 bases). V lost 1 base and J 3 bases, leaving 16 bases between the germline ends. Germline-derived CDR1 and CDR2 are PRHDT and FYEKMQ (reference sequence). CDR3 length: 16 residues. As DNA, the CDR3 is TGTGCCAGCAGCTTAGAGAAGGAAACGGACTTCTACGAGCAGTACTTC. Encoded protein: CASSLEKETDFYEQYF.

The chain combines TRBV10-1 with TRBJ2-2; D is possibly TRBD1 (8 bases). The CDR3 spans 13 residues. Trimming removed 8 bases from V and 8 bases from J, with 15 bases in between. Germline CDR1 reads WNHNN; CDR2 reads SYGVQD (reference sequence). This chain's CDR3 is CASGDRGGGELFF. CDR3 nucleotide sequence: TGCGCCAGCGGCGACAGGGGAGGGGGGGAGCTGTTTTTT.

The rearrangement uses TRBV29-1 and TRBJ2-2; tentatively, D is TRBD2 (7 bases). There are 15 residues in the CDR3. Trimming left V 6 bases short and J 4 bases short, with 18 bases between. Germline lookup yields CDR1 SQVTM and CDR2 ANQGSEA. For the CDR3, the DNA is TGCAGCGTCCAAACCAGGGGAGGGGGCACCGGGGAGCTGTTTTTT. It yields the protein CSVQTRGGGTGELFF.